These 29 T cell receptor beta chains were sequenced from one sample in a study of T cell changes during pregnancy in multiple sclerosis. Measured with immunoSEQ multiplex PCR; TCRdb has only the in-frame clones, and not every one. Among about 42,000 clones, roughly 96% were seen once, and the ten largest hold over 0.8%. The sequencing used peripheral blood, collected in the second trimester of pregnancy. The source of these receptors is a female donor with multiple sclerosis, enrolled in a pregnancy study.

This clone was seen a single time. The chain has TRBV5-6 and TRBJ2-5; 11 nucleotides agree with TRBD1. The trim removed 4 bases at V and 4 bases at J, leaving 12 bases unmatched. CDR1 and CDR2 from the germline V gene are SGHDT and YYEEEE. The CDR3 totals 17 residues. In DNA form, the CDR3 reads TGTGCCAGCAGCCCTAAGGGAGGACAGGGGGCGCGAGAGACCCAGTACTTC. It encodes CASSPKGGQGARETQYF.

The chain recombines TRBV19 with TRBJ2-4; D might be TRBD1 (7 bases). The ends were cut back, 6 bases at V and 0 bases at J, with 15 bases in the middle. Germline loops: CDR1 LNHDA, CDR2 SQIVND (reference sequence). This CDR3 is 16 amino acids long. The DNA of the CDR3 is TGTGCCAGTAGCCCGACAGGGAGGCAAGCCAAAAACATTCAGTACTTC. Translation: CASSPTGRQAKNIQYF.

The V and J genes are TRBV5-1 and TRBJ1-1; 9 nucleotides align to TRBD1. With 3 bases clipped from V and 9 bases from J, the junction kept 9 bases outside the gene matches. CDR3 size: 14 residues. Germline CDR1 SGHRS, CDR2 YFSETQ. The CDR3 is CASSYGTGIGKAFF. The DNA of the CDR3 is TGCGCCAGCAGCTACGGGACAGGGATCGGAAAAGCTTTCTTT.

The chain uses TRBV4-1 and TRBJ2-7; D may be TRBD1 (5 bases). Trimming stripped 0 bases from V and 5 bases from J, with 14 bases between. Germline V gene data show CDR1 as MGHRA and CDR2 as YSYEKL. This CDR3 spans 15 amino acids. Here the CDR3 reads CASSQDGAGWDEQYF. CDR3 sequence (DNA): TGCGCCAGCAGCCAAGATGGGGCAGGGTGGGACGAGCAGTACTTC.

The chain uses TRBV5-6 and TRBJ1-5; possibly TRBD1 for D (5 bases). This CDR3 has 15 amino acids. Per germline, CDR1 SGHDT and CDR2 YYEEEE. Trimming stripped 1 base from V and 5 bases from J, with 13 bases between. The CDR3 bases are TGTGCCAGCAGCTTGAGGGGAGGAGGGTATCAGCCCCAGCATTTT. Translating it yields CASSLRGGGYQPQHF.

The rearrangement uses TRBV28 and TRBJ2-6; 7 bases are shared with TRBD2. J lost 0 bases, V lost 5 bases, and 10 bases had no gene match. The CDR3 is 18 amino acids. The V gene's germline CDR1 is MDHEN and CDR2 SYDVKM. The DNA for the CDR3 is TGTGCCAGCAGTCCTGGGGGGGAGCCCTACTCTGGGGCCAACGTCCTGACTTTC. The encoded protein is CASSPGGEPYSGANVLTF.

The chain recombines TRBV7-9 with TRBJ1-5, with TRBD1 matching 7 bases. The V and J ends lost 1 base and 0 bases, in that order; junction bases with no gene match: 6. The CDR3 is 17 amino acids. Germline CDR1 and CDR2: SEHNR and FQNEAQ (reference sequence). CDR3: CASSLGTGVPSNQPQHF. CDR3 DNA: TGTGCCAGCAGCTTAGGTACAGGGGTTCCTAGCAATCAGCCCCAGCATTTT.

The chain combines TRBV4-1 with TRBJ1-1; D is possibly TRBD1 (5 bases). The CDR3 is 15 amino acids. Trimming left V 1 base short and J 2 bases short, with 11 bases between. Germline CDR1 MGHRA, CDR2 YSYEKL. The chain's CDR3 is CASSQVGARNTEAFF. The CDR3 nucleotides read TGCGCCAGCAGCCAAGTTGGGGCGAGAAACACTGAAGCTTTCTTT.

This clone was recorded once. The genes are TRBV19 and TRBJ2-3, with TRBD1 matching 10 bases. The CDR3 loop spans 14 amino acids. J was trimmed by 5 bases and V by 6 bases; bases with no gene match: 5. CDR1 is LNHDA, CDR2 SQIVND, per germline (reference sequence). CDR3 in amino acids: CASSRQGARDTQYF. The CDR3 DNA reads TGTGCCAGTAGCCGACAGGGGGCAAGAGATACGCAGTATTTT. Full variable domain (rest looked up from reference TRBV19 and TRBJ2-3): DGGITQSPKYLFRKEGQNVTLSCEQNLNHDAMYWYRQDPGQGLRLIYYSQIVNDFQKGDIAEGYSVSREKKESFPLTVTSAQKNPTAFYLCASSRQGARDTQYFGPGTRLTVL.

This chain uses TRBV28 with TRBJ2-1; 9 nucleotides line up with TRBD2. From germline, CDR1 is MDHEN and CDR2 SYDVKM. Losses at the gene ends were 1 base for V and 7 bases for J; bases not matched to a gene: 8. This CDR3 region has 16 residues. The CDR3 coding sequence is TGTGCCAGCAGTTTATTTGGGGCTAGCGGGGAGAATGAGCAGTTCTTC. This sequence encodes CASSLFGASGENEQFF.

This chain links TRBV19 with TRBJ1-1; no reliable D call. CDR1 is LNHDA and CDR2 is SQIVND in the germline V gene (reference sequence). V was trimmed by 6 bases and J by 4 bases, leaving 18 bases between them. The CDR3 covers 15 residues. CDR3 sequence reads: CASRNNRGGGTEAFF. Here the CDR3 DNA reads TGTGCCAGTAGGAATAATCGAGGAGGCGGCACTGAAGCTTTCTTT. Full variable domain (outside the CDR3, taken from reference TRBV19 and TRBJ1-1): DGGITQSPKYLFRKEGQNVTLSCEQNLNHDAMYWYRQDPGQGLRLIYYSQIVNDFQKGDIAEGYSVSREKKESFPLTVTSAQKNPTAFYLCASRNNRGGGTEAFFGQGTRLTVV.

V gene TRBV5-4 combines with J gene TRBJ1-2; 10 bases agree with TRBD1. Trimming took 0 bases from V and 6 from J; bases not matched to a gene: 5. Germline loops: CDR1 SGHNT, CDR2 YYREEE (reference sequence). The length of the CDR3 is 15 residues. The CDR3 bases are TGTGCCAGCAGCTTGGCCGGACAGGGGGAAGATGGCTACACCTTC. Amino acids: CASSLAGQGEDGYTF.

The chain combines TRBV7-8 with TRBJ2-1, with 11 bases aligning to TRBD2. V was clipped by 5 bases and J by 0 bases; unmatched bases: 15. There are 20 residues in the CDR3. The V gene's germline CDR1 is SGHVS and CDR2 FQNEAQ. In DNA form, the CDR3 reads TGTGCCAGCAGCATCGAGTCGGGACTAGCGGCGGTTGCCTCCTACAATGAGCAGTTCTTC. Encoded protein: CASSIESGLAAVASYNEQFF. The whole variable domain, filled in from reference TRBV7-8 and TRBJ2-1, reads GAGVSQSPRYKVAKRGQDVALRCDPISGHVSLFWYQQALGQGPEFLTYFQNEAQLDKSGLPSDRFFAERPEGSVSTLKIQRTQQEDSAVYLCASSIESGLAAVASYNEQFFGPGTRLTVL.

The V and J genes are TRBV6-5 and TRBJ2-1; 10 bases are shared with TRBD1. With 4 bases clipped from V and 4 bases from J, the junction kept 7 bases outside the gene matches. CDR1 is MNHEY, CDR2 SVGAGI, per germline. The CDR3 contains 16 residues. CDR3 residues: CASSSWRGQGYNEQFF. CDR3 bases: TGTGCCAGCAGTTCCTGGAGGGGACAGGGGTACAATGAGCAGTTCTTC.

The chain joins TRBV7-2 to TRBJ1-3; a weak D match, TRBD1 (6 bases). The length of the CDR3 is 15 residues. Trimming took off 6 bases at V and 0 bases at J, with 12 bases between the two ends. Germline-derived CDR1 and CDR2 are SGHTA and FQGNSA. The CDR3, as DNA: TGTGCCAGCAGTTATACAGGGTCCTCTGGAAACACCATATATTTT. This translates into CASSYTGSSGNTIYF.

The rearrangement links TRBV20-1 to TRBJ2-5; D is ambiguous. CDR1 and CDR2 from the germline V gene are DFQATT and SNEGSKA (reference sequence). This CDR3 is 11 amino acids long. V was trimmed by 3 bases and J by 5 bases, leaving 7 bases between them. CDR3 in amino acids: CSARSLETQYF. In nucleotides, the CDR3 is TGCAGTGCTAGGTCCTTGGAGACCCAGTACTTC.

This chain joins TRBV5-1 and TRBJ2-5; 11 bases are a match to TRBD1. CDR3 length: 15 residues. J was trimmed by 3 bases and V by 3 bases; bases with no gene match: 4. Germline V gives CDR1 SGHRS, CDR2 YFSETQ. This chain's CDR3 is CASSSRDRGKETQYF. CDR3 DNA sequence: TGCGCCAGCAGCTCCCGGGACAGGGGGAAAGAGACCCAGTACTTC.

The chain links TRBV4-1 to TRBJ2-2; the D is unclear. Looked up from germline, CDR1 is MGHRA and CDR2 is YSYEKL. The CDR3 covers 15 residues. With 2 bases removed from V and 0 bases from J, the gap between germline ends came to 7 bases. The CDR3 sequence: CASSQLTTNTGELFF. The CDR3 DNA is TGCGCCAGCAGCCAACTCACAACGAACACCGGGGAGCTGTTTTTT.

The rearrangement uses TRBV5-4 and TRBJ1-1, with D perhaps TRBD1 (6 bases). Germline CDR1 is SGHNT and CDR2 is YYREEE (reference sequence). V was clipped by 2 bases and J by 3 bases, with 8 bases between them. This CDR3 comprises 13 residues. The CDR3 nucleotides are TGTGCCAGCAGCTTATCAGGGGACACTGAAGCTTTCTTT. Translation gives CASSLSGDTEAFF.

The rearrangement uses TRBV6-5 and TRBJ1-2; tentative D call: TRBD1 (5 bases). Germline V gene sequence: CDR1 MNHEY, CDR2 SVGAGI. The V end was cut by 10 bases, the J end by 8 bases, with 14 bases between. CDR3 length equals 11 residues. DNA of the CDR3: TGTGCCATCTGGGACTGGGAAGGCTACACCTTC. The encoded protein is CAIWDWEGYTF.

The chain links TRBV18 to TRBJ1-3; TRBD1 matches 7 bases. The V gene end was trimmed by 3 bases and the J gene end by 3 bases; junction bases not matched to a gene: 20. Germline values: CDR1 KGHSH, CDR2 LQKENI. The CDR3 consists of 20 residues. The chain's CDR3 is CASSPLDRVQSKEFGNTIYF. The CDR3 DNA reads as TGTGCCAGCTCACCCCTTGACAGGGTACAATCCAAGGAGTTTGGAAACACCATATATTTT.

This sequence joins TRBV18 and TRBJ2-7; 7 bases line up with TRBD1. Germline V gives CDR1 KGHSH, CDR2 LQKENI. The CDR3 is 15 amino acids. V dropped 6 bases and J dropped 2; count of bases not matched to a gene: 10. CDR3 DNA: TGTGCCAGCTCCCTGAAAGACAGGGCGGCCTACGAGCAGTACTTC. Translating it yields CASSLKDRAAYEQYF. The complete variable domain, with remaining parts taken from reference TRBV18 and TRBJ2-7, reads NAGVMQNPRHLVRRRGQEARLRCSPMKGHSHVYWYRQLPEEGLKFMVYLQKENIIDESGMPKERFSAEFPKEGPSILRIQQVVRGDSAAYFCASSLKDRAAYEQYFGPGTRLTVT.

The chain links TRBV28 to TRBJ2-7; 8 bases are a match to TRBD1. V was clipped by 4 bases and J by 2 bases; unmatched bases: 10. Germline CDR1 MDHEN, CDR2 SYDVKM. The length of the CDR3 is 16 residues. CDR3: CASSSLGPTGAYEQYF. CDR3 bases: TGTGCCAGCAGTTCCCTTGGCCCGACAGGGGCCTACGAGCAGTACTTC. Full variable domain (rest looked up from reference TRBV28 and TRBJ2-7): DVKVTQSSRYLVKRTGEKVFLECVQDMDHENMFWYRQDPGLGLRLIYFSYDVKMKEKGDIPEGYSVSREKKERFSLILESASTNQTSMYLCASSSLGPTGAYEQYFGPGTRLTVT.

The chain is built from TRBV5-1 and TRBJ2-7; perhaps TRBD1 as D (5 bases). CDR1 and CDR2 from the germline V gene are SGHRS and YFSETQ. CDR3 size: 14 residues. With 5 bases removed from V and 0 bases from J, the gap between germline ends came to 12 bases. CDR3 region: CASRGAGDSYEQYF. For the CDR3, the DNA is TGCGCCAGCAGAGGGGCAGGCGACTCCTACGAGCAGTACTTC.

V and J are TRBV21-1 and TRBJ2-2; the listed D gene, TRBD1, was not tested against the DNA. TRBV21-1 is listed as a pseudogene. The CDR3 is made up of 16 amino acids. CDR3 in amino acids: CASSIGTGFLTGELFF. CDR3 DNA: TGTGCCAGCAGCATCGGGACAGGCTTCTTGACCGGGGAGCTGTTTTTT.

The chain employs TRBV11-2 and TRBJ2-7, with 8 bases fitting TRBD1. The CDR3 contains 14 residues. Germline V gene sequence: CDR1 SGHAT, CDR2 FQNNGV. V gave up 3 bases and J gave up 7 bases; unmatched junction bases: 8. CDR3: CASSLDRALGEQYF. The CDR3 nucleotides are TGTGCCAGCAGCTTGGACAGGGCCCTCGGGGAGCAGTACTTC.

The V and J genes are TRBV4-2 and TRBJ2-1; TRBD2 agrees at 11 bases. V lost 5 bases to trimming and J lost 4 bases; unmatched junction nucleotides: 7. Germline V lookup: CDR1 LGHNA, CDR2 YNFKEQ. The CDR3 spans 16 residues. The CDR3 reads CASSFSGTSGYNEQFF. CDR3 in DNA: TGTGCCAGCAGCTTTTCCGGGACTAGCGGATACAATGAGCAGTTCTTC.

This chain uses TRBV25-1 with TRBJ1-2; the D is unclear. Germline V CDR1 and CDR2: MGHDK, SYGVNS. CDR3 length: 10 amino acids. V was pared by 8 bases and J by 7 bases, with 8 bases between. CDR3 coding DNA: TGTGCCAGCGTTATTCTTGGCTACACCTTC. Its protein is CASVILGYTF.

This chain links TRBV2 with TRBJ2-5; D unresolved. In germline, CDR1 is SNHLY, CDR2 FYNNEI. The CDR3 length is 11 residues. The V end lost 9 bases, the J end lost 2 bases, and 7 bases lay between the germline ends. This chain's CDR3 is CARNSQETQYF. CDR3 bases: TGTGCCAGGAACAGTCAAGAGACCCAGTACTTC.